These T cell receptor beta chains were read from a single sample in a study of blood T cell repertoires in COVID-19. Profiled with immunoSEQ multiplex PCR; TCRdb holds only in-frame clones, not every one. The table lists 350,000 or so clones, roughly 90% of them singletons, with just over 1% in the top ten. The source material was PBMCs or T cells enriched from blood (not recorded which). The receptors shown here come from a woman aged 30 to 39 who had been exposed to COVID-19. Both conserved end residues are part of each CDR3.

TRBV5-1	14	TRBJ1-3	CASGEGSSGNTIYF
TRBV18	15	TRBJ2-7	CASSPLPGQSYEQYF
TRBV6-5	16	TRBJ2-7	CASSYFAGTGSYEQYF
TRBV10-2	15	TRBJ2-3	CASRKIGGRADTQYF
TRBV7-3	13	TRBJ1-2	CASSLGSGDGYTF
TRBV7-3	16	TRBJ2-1	CASSSGTPQAGNEQFF
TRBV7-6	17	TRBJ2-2	CASSSGLAGARTGELFF
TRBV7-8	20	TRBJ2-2	CASSNPTERTGTGATGELFF
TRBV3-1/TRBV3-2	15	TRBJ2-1	CASSQASGIGIEQFF
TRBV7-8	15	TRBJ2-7	CASTRDKVSSYEQYF
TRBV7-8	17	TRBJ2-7	CASSLGTSGRLTYEQYF
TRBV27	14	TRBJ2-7	CASRVVGQLYEQYF
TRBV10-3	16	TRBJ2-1	CAISEWAGAQIHEQFF
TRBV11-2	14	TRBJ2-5	CASSHNQGGETQYF
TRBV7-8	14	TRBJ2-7	CASSLQGGTYEQYF
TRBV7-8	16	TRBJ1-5	CATRPLGQGAGQPQHF
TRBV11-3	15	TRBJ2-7	CASSPASGSPYEQYF
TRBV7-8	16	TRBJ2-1	CASSTWTGGASNEQFF
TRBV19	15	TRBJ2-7	CASSIMAGGPNEQYF
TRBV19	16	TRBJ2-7	CASSKGTGWPNYEQYF
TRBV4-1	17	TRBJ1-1	CASSPWGGEGVDTEAFF
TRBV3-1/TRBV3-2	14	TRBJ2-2	CASSNQLNTGELFF
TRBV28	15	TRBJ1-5	CASSFLRISNQPQHF
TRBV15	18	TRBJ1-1	CATSRGQTIGTAYTEAFF
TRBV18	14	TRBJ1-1	CASSPDRGATEAFF
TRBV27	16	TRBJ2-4	CASSLGTRTGKNIQYF
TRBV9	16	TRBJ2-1	CASSVEGGRAREEQFF
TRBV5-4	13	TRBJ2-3	CASSSTSTDTQYF
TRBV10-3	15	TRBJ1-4	CAISEYRERDEKLFF
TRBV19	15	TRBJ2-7	CASSIGPTSDYEQYF
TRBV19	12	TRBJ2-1	CASNSGDNEQFF
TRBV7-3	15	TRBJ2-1	CASSLDQRADNEQFF
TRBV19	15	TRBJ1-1	CASSLNSGLNTEAFF
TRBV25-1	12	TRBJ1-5	CASKGSNQPQHF
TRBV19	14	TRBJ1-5	CASLSSAGNQPQHF
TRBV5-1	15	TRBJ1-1	CASSRATGSDTEAFF
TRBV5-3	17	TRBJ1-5	CARSFVCSGGWLQPQHF
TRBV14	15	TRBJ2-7	CASSQGVARVYEQYF
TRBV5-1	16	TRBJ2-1	CASSLLSSGTYNEQFF
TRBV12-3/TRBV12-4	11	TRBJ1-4	CASSLSRGLFF
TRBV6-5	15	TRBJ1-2	CASSYSLGGDYGYTF